What follows are 2 T cell receptor beta chains derived from one specimen sequenced in a study of Ad26.COV2.S vaccination and SARS-CoV-2 variants. Measured with immunoSEQ multiplex PCR; TCRdb has only the in-frame clones, and not every one. This table has some 350,000 clones, approximately 85% appearing once. The sample's treatment: over 15 received Ad26.COV2.S at low or high dose, single or two shots; about 5 received placebo; per-sample allocation not given. The study sampled participants on day 63 after the first vaccine or placebo injection. The specimen was peripheral blood, collected in a trial of Ad26.COV2.S vaccine versus placebo. These receptors all stem from a person between 18 and 65 years old who received the Ad26.COV2.S COVID-19 vaccine or a placebo.

This chain uses TRBV4-1 with TRBJ2-1; TRBD1 matches at 8 bases. The germline CDR1 and CDR2 sequences are MGHRA and YSYEKL. J was trimmed by 4 bases and V by 0 bases; bases with no gene match: 8. The CDR3 has 17 residues. DNA for the CDR3: TGCGCCAGCAGCCAAGACCAGGGGGCGAGCTCTTACAATGAGCAGTTCTTC. Its translation is CASSQDQGASSYNEQFF.

A few counts support this clone. V and J are TRBV28 and TRBJ1-5; 7 bases align to TRBD1. The CDR3 loop spans 16 amino acids. Germline lookup yields CDR1 MDHEN and CDR2 SYDVKM. With V trimmed by 3 bases and J by 4 bases, 9 bases remained unmatched. CDR3 DNA: TGTGCCAGCAGTTTTGGAGGGGGCGTTTATAATCAGCCCCAGCATTTT. The encoded protein is CASSFGGGVYNQPQHF. Using reference TRBV28 and TRBJ1-5 for the parts outside the CDR3, the full variable domain is DVKVTQSSRYLVKRTGEKVFLECVQDMDHENMFWYRQDPGLGLRLIYFSYDVKMKEKGDIPEGYSVSREKKERFSLILESASTNQTSMYLCASSFGGGVYNQPQHFGDGTRLSIL.